This entry features one T cell receptor beta chain sequence. Its antigen is not identified. The CDR3 is 17 amino acids. Germline CDR1 SGHRS, CDR2 YFSETQ. The V gene lost 3 bases and the J gene lost 0 bases, with 18 bases spanning the gap. Measured with immunoSEQ multiplex PCR; TCRdb has only the in-frame clones, and not every one. Altogether over 60,000 clones are present, roughly 80% being singletons, with the ten largest covering approximately 6.3%. The entry originates in a study of OX40 agonist ivuxolimab in advanced cancers. Study results and limitations: The mean number of expanded clones was higher in CD8+ T cells than in CD4+. Within 6 weeks, CD4+ and CD8+ blood T cells expanded clonally at 0.1 to 3.0 mg/kg. Low normalized T-cell clonal expansion also characterized some of the nonresponders.

This clonotype was sampled from an adult with an advanced solid tumor such as melanoma, head and neck, liver or kidney cancer. The sample consisted of CD4+ or CD8+ T cells sorted from blood, taken in a trial of the OX40 agonist ivuxolimab. The J gene is TRBJ1-1, the V gene TRBV5-1; a possible D gene is TRBD1 (6 bases). The CDR3 sequence is CASSSTQGTLLNTEAFF. For the CDR3, the DNA is TGCGCCAGCAGCTCCACCCAGGGGACATTACTGAACACTGAAGCTTTCTTT.